This T cell receptor (beta chain) was profiled in a study of human T cells and chemical hapten exposure. Specified time point: patch test 3, about 24 weeks after DPC sensitization. Treatment given: therapeutic diphenylcyclopropenone sensitization with weekly scalp DPC. Trimming cost V 1 base and J 7 bases, with 12 bases left between them. CDR1 SGHDT and CDR2 YYEEEE come from the germline V gene. The CDR3 has 13 residues. Via MiXCR, TCRdb re-called the RACE reads, giving one row per CDR3 protein. Among under 75,000 distinct CDR3 sequences listed, over 8.5% were seen once. This material consisted of whole blood, taken in connection with sensitization to the hapten diphenylcyclopropenone (DPC). This sequence joins TRBV5-6 and TRBJ2-7; TRBD2 might be the D (5 bases). The receptor's source is a woman aged 45 to 65 with alopecia areata. Some clones in this sample may be carry-over from other donors' samples. CDR3 nucleotides: TGTGCCAGCAGCTTGCCGCATACGGGAGAGCAGTACTTC. Translation gives CASSLPHTGEQYF. The variable domain in full, completed from reference TRBV5-6 and TRBJ2-7, reads DAGVTQSPTHLIKTRGQQVTLRCSPKSGHDTVSWYQQALGQGPQFIFQYYEEEERQRGNFPDRFSGHQFPNYSSELNVNALLLGDSALYLCASSLPHTGEQYFGPGTRLTVT.